These 27 T cell receptor beta chains were sequenced from one sample in a study of blood T cell repertoires in COVID-19. Libraries were prepared by immunoSEQ multiplex PCR; TCRdb keeps only in-frame clonotypes and omits some of them. The sample includes roughly 190,000 clones, around 80% of them seen just once. The sequenced sample consisted of peripheral blood. The receptors originated from a man younger than 40 with active or convalescent COVID-19.

The CDR3 bases are TGTGCCAGCAGCTCCCGGACTAGCGGGAGACGCGAGCAGTACTTC. Translated, it gives CASSSRTSGRREQYF. V gene TRBV11-3 combines with J gene TRBJ2-7, with TRBD2 matching over 13 bases. CDR1 SGHNT and CDR2 YENEEA come from the germline V gene. Trimming took 4 bases from V and 6 from J; bases not matched to a gene: 6. The CDR3 is 15 amino acids.

CDR3 sequence reads: CASSLSGSSYNEQFF. The CDR3 DNA reads as TGCGCCAGCAGCCTCAGCGGGAGCTCCTACAATGAGCAGTTCTTC. The chain carries TRBV5-1 and TRBJ2-1; 8 bases are a match to TRBD2. From germline, CDR1 is SGHRS and CDR2 YFSETQ. This CDR3 spans 15 amino acids. The ends lost 4 bases at V and 0 bases at J; junction bases unmatched: 3.

This clone was counted between two and nine times. The V gene is TRBV5-5, the J gene TRBJ2-1, with no clear D. The CDR3 is 12 amino acids. Germline V gene lookup returns CDR1 SGHKS and CDR2 YYEKEE (reference sequence). With 0 bases removed from V and 7 bases from J, the gap between germline ends came to 5 bases. CDR3 DNA: TGTGCCAGCAGCTTGGCCCTGAATGAGCAGTTCTTC. As protein: CASSLALNEQFF.

The chain links TRBV21-1 to TRBJ2-1; the D call in the table, TRBD2, was not verified against the DNA. TRBV21-1 is a pseudogene. The CDR3 loop spans 11 amino acids. The CDR3 bases are TGTGCCAGCAGCACTTGCGATGAGCAGTTCTTC. Encoded protein: CASSTCDEQFF.

This rearrangement joins TRBV16 to TRBJ1-2; maybe TRBD1 (6 bases). This CDR3 contains 14 residues. Between the trimmed V and J ends, which lost 0 bases and 5 bases, there was a span of 10 bases. Germline loops: CDR1 KGHSY, CDR2 FQNENV. The CDR3: CASSQSRQGYGYTF. The CDR3 DNA reads as TGTGCCAGCAGCCAATCTCGGCAGGGGTATGGCTACACCTTC.

V gene TRBV2 combines with J gene TRBJ1-5; 11 bases are shared with TRBD1. The CDR3 consists of 15 residues. With V trimmed by 6 bases and J by 7 bases, 8 bases remained unmatched. Germline CDR1 reads SNHLY; CDR2 reads FYNNEI. The CDR3 DNA sequence: TGTGCCAGCAGGATTGGACAGGGGGCAGGACAGCCCCAGCATTTT. Protein product: CASRIGQGAGQPQHF.

This clone was observed a few times. CDR3 coding DNA: TGTGCCAGCAGCAAAGTGGTAGTTCCTGGAAACACCATATATTTT. Translating it yields CASSKVVVPGNTIYF. The V gene is TRBV21-1, the J gene TRBJ1-3. TRBV21-1 is marked as a pseudogene. This CDR3 is built from 15 residues.

This chain joins TRBV5-1 and TRBJ2-7; the match to TRBD2 covers 7 bases. The germline V gene encodes CDR1 SGHRS and CDR2 YFSETQ. This CDR3 contains 17 residues. V gave up 1 base and J gave up 2 bases; unmatched junction bases: 12. The CDR3 DNA sequence: TGCGCCAGCAGCTTGAGTCGATGGGAGGGCCGCCCCTACGAGCAGTACTTC. Protein: CASSLSRWEGRPYEQYF.

The V and J genes are TRBV10-3 and TRBJ2-7; D may be TRBD1 (5 bases). Looked up from germline, CDR1 is ENHRY and CDR2 is SYGVKD. Trimming left V 3 bases short and J 6 bases short, with 12 bases between. The CDR3 consists of 13 residues. The CDR3 sequence is CAISEGASPEQYV. CDR3 bases: TGTGCCATCAGTGAAGGGGCTTCTCCCGAGCAGTACGTC.

The rearrangement joins TRBV6-5 to TRBJ2-1; D may be TRBD1 (6 bases). Germline lookup yields CDR1 MNHEY and CDR2 SVGAGI. The CDR3 runs to 14 residues. V was trimmed by 6 bases and J by 4 bases, leaving 13 bases between them. CDR3 sequence: CASRSLGGYNEQFF. CDR3 nucleotides: TGTGCCAGCAGAAGCCTAGGGGGTTACAATGAGCAGTTCTTC.

A remark on this clone: Other nucleotide sequences in the sample specify the same CDR3. The V call is TRBV11-2, the J call TRBJ1-1; D call uncertain. Per germline, CDR1 SGHAT and CDR2 FQNNGV. This CDR3 comprises 13 residues. Trimming left V 2 bases short and J 1 base short, with 5 bases between. The CDR3 nucleotides read TGTGCCAGCAGCTTACAGGCGAACACTGAAGCTTTCTTT. It is translated as CASSLQANTEAFF.

This chain links TRBV4-3 with TRBJ1-1; 7 bases fit TRBD1. J was trimmed by 5 bases and V by 0 bases; bases with no gene match: 3. Germline V lookup: CDR1 LGHNA, CDR2 YSLEER. The CDR3 length is 14 residues. DNA for the CDR3: TGCGCCAGCAGCCAAGAGTCAGGGGGGACTGAAGCTTTCTTT. Protein sequence: CASSQESGGTEAFF.

The V gene is TRBV3-1 (or the pseudogene TRBV3-2), the J gene TRBJ1-1; D is unresolved. V gave up 4 bases and J gave up 8 bases, with 17 bases separating them. In germline, CDR1 is LGHDT, CDR2 YNNKEL (reference sequence). This CDR3 comprises 14 residues. The CDR3 sequence: CASSPTGGFGEAFF. The CDR3 coding sequence is TGTGCCAGCAGCCCCACGGGAGGGTTCGGAGAAGCTTTCTTT.

The chain recombines TRBV18 with TRBJ1-1; D remains unclear. Germline V lookup: CDR1 KGHSH, CDR2 LQKENI. Trimming cost V 6 bases and J 0 bases, with 8 bases left between them. This CDR3 region has 13 residues. The CDR3 sequence: CASSPLLNTEAFF. For the CDR3, the DNA is TGTGCCAGCTCCCCGTTGTTGAACACTGAAGCTTTCTTT.

The rearrangement joins TRBV5-6 to TRBJ1-4; D may be TRBD1 (5 bases). The CDR3 is made up of 14 amino acids. Trimming pared 0 bases from V and 7 bases from J, leaving 10 bases between. Germline V gives CDR1 SGHDT, CDR2 YYEEEE. The CDR3 region is CASSLEGFGEKLFF. Here the CDR3 DNA reads TGTGCCAGCAGCTTGGAGGGGTTTGGTGAAAAACTGTTTTTT.

V is TRBV12-3 or TRBV12-4 and J is TRBJ1-2; D gene unclear. The CDR3 totals 13 residues. V lost 1 base and J lost 5, with 8 bases in between. The CDR3 loop reads CASSLDRLYGYTF. The CDR3, as DNA: TGTGCCAGCAGTTTAGACAGATTATATGGCTACACCTTC.

The chain employs TRBV27 and TRBJ2-4; 8 bases align to TRBD1. CDR1 and CDR2 (germline): MNHEY, SMNVEV (reference sequence). Trimming at V came to 5 bases and at J to 6 bases, leaving 24 bases not matched to a gene. The length of the CDR3 is 20 residues. CDR3 coding DNA: TGTGCCAGCAGTACCAACCACTACCGACAGGGGATACCTAACATAAACATTCAGTACTTC. Encoded protein: CASSTNHYRQGIPNINIQYF.

The chain joins TRBV5-1 to TRBJ1-2; 8 bases align to TRBD1. The junction had 9 bases not matched to a gene; V was cut back by 0 bases and J by 8 bases. The CDR3 has 15 amino acids. CDR1 is SGHRS, CDR2 YFSETQ, per germline. The CDR3 loop is CASSLDSQGQDGYTF. The DNA for the CDR3 is TGCGCCAGCAGCTTGGATTCGCAGGGACAGGACGGCTACACCTTC.

V is TRBV27 and J is TRBJ2-7, with unresolved D. The CDR3 covers 14 residues. Trimming took 0 bases from V and 6 from J, leaving 12 bases between them. Germline-derived CDR1 and CDR2 are MNHEY and SMNVEV (reference sequence). CDR3 in amino acids: CASSLSPVASEQYF. The CDR3 DNA reads TGTGCCAGCAGTTTATCCCCCGTTGCGAGCGAGCAGTACTTC.

The J gene is TRBJ1-3, the V gene TRBV18; D may be TRBD1 (6 bases). In germline, CDR1 is KGHSH, CDR2 LQKENI. Trimming cost V 5 bases and J 6 bases, with 11 bases left between them. The CDR3 is made up of 13 amino acids. In nucleotides, the CDR3 is TGTGCCAGCTCATCCGGACAGTCAAACACCATATATTTT. The encoded protein is CASSSGQSNTIYF.

The CDR3 DNA sequence: TGTGCCAGCAGCCCTCTTAGTGGCACAGATACGCAGTATTTT. It encodes CASSPLSGTDTQYF. V gene TRBV7-2 combines with J gene TRBJ2-3, with D unclear. Trimming took 5 bases from V and 1 from J, leaving 10 bases between them. The CDR3 covers 14 residues. Per germline, CDR1 SGHTA and CDR2 FQGNSA.

The chain carries TRBV30 and TRBJ1-2, with 10 bases that match TRBD1. The V segment lost 0 bases and the J segment 8 bases; nucleotides outside the gene matches: 6. Germline assignment: CDR1 GTSNPN and CDR2 SVGIG (reference sequence). There are 14 residues in the CDR3. CDR3 DNA sequence: TGTGCCTGGAGTGTTGTGACAGGGGGCAGAGGCTACACCTTC. Protein product: CAWSVVTGGRGYTF.

V gene TRBV27 combines with J gene TRBJ2-7; 7 nucleotides agree with TRBD1. This CDR3 contains 11 residues. Germline CDR1 reads MNHEY; CDR2 reads SMNVEV (reference sequence). The CDR3 nucleotides are TGTGCCAGCGAGGGGCCTACAGGGGAGAACGTC. This codes for CASEGPTGENV.

The chain recombines TRBV12-3 or TRBV12-4 with TRBJ2-4; weak D call: TRBD2 (7 bases). V lost 3 bases, J lost 9 bases, and 12 bases lay in between. CDR3 length: 13 amino acids. CDR3 coding DNA: TGTGCCAGCAGTTTGGGGGGGCCTGGCATTCAGTACTTC. This gives the protein CASSLGGPGIQYF.

J is TRBJ2-1 and V is TRBV24-1; unclear D gene. The ends were cut back, 0 bases at V and 10 bases at J, with 9 bases in the middle. The CDR3 has 13 amino acids. CDR1 is KGHDR and CDR2 is SFDVKD in the germline V gene. The CDR3 is CATSDLVEREQFF. The DNA of the CDR3 is TGTGCCACCAGTGATTTGGTCGAGAGAGAGCAGTTCTTC.

This chain joins TRBV4-1 and TRBJ1-3; 10 bases are shared with TRBD1. The CDR3 is 17 residues long. The germline gives CDR1 MGHRA, CDR2 YSYEKL. Trimming took 3 bases from V and 2 from J; bases not matched to a gene: 7. The CDR3 nucleotides read TGCGCCAGCAGCCATTCCGGGACAGGGGAGCCTGGAAACACCATATATTTT. Amino acids: CASSHSGTGEPGNTIYF.

As concerns this clone: One end of the junction varies from germline; a read error may be responsible. The chain couples TRBV6-1 to TRBJ2-1; 11 bases agree with TRBD1. The CDR3 runs to 14 residues. Germline CDR1 MNHNS, CDR2 SASEGT. The CDR3, as DNA: TGTGCCAGCAGCGAAGGGACAGGGGGTGCCCTCAAGTTCTTC. The encoded protein is CASSEGTGGALKFF.